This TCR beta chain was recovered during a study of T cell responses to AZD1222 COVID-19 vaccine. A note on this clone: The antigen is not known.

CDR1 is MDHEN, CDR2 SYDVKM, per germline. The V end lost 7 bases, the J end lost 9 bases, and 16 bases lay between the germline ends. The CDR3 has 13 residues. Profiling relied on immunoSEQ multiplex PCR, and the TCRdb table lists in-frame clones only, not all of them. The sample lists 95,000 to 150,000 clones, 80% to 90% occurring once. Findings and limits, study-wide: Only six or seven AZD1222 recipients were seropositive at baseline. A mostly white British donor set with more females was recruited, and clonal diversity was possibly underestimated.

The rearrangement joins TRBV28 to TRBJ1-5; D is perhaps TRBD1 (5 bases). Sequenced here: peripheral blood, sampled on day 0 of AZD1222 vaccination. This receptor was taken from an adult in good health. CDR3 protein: CASTTGTVAPQHF. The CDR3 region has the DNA TGTGCCAGCACTACCGGGACGGTCGCGCCCCAGCATTTT.